One sample yielded the 12 T cell receptor beta chains listed below, sequenced in a study of control samples from healthy donors and cancer patients. Sequencing used immunoSEQ multiplex PCR; TCRdb keeps in-frame clones, though not all of them. The sample comprises about 150,000 clones, over 90% of which are singletons, and approximately 2.5% rests with the top ten. The sequenced sample was blood. The receptors were gathered from a man aged 45-65 years in good health.

Only one count was recorded for this clone. The chain joins TRBV2 to TRBJ1-5; 8 bases are a match to TRBD1. The CDR3 totals 15 residues. With 4 bases clipped from V and 4 bases from J, the junction kept 6 bases outside the gene matches. Germline V CDR1 and CDR2: SNHLY, FYNNEI. The CDR3 protein is CASSVRGQENQPQHF. CDR3 DNA sequence: TGTGCCAGCAGTGTGAGGGGACAGGAAAATCAGCCCCAGCATTTT.

The chain carries TRBV18 and TRBJ2-2; 12 bases map to TRBD2. Germline CDR1 reads KGHSH; CDR2 reads LQKENI. The V gene end was trimmed by 2 bases and the J gene end by 5 bases; junction bases not matched to a gene: 9. The CDR3 sequence is 18 residues long. The CDR3: CASSPRLAGVVKTGELFF. The CDR3 DNA sequence: TGTGCCAGCTCACCAAGACTAGCGGGAGTGGTAAAAACCGGGGAGCTGTTTTTT.

The rearrangement joins TRBV10-1 to TRBJ1-5; 11 nucleotides align to TRBD1. With 3 bases clipped from V and 1 base from J, the junction kept 5 bases outside the gene matches. Germline loops: CDR1 WNHNN, CDR2 SYGVQD (reference sequence). The CDR3 loop spans 17 amino acids. The CDR3 sequence: CASSDGTGGGSNQPQHF. CDR3 DNA sequence: TGCGCCAGCAGTGATGGGACAGGGGGTGGGAGCAATCAGCCCCAGCATTTT.

The gene calls are TRBV24-1 and TRBJ2-1, with 14 bases lining up with TRBD2. Trimming removed 1 base from V and 2 bases from J; junction bases left unmatched: 9. Germline CDR1 KGHDR, CDR2 SFDVKD. The CDR3 spans 20 residues. In DNA form, the CDR3 reads TGTGCCACCAGTGATTTACCGGGACTAGCGGGAGAGGGGACCTACAATGAGCAGTTCTTC. It specifies CATSDLPGLAGEGTYNEQFF.

The gene calls are TRBV18 and TRBJ2-7; 13 nucleotides agree with TRBD2. The CDR3 is made up of 18 amino acids. V gave up 2 bases and J gave up 2 bases; unmatched junction bases: 9. CDR1 and CDR2 from the germline V gene are KGHSH and LQKENI. The CDR3 here is CASSPVLGLAGPAYEQYF. The CDR3 coding sequence is TGTGCCAGCTCACCAGTTTTGGGACTAGCGGGACCGGCCTACGAGCAGTACTTC.

The V call is TRBV4-1, the J call TRBJ2-7, with TRBD1 matching over 11 bases. The V gene's germline CDR1 is MGHRA and CDR2 YSYEKL. V trimming: 4 bases; J trimming: 0 bases; junction bases outside the gene matches: 11. This CDR3 is built from 18 residues. The CDR3 region is CASSPNRDRGFSSYEQYF. CDR3 sequence (DNA): TGCGCCAGCAGCCCCAACCGGGACAGGGGGTTTAGCTCCTACGAGCAGTACTTC.

This clone turned up a few times. The J gene is TRBJ2-7, the V gene TRBV6-1; maybe TRBD2 (6 bases). CDR3 length: 19 residues. V lost 2 bases and J lost 0, with 23 bases in between. The germline V gene encodes CDR1 MNHNS and CDR2 SASEGT. This chain's CDR3 is CASSEFLSRGTGFSYEQYF. Written as DNA, the CDR3 is TGTGCCAGCAGTGAATTCCTCAGTCGGGGGACGGGATTCTCCTACGAGCAGTACTTC.

The chain is built from TRBV29-1 and TRBJ2-1, with 8 nucleotides matching TRBD2. CDR1 is SQVTM and CDR2 is ANQGSEA in the germline V gene. The V gene end was trimmed by 7 bases and the J gene end by 6 bases; junction bases not matched to a gene: 5. The CDR3 extends over 12 amino acids. In DNA, the CDR3 is TGCAGCGACCAAGGGACTAGCAATGAGCAGTTCTTC. It yields the protein CSDQGTSNEQFF.

This clone occurred a few times. The rearrangement uses TRBV28 and TRBJ1-5, with D maybe TRBD1 (5 bases). The germline CDR1 and CDR2 sequences are MDHEN and SYDVKM. CDR3 length: 14 amino acids. V dropped 6 bases and J dropped 8 bases, with 17 bases sitting between them. This chain's CDR3 is CASRPSGEMKPQHF. The CDR3 DNA follows: TGTGCCAGCAGACCCTCGGGGGAGATGAAGCCCCAGCATTTT. Full variable domain (missing parts from reference TRBV28 and TRBJ1-5): DVKVTQSSRYLVKRTGEKVFLECVQDMDHENMFWYRQDPGLGLRLIYFSYDVKMKEKGDIPEGYSVSREKKERFSLILESASTNQTSMYLCASRPSGEMKPQHFGDGTRLSIL.

The rearrangement links TRBV19 to TRBJ1-5, with D perhaps matching TRBD1 (5 bases). The germline CDR1 and CDR2 sequences are LNHDA and SQIVND (reference sequence). The length of the CDR3 is 15 residues. Trimming pared 5 bases from V and 0 bases from J, leaving 11 bases between. The CDR3: CASSAGSVSNQPQHF. CDR3 in DNA: TGTGCCAGTAGTGCAGGGAGTGTTAGCAATCAGCCCCAGCATTTT.

The V gene is TRBV28, the J gene TRBJ1-2; tentative D call: TRBD1 (5 bases). Trimming shortened V by 4 bases and J by 4 bases, and 10 bases separated the two germline ends. Germline V gives CDR1 MDHEN, CDR2 SYDVKM. This CDR3 has 13 amino acids. CDR3 DNA: TGTGCCAGCAGTTCCCAGGGCCTCTATGGCTACACCTTC. The encoded protein is CASSSQGLYGYTF.

The chain links TRBV5-1 to TRBJ2-1, with 13 nucleotides matching TRBD2. The CDR3 is 17 residues long. J lost 4 bases, V lost 0 bases, and 4 bases had no gene match. Germline V gene sequence: CDR1 SGHRS, CDR2 YFSETQ. This CDR3 is CASSLGLAGGTYNEQFF. The CDR3 nucleotides are TGCGCCAGCAGCTTGGGACTAGCGGGAGGCACTTACAATGAGCAGTTCTTC.